These T cell receptor beta chains were read from a single sample in a study of blood T cell repertoires in COVID-19. Sequencing used immunoSEQ multiplex PCR; TCRdb keeps in-frame clones, though not all of them. The sample lists hundreds of thousands of clones; 75% to 90% were seen once. The sequencing sample was made of PBMCs or T cells enriched from blood (not recorded which). The origin of the receptors is a man aged 18 to 29 who had recovered from COVID-19. The conserved cysteine and the conserved F or W are not part of the CDR3 here. Not every row has a clone size; where given, it reads once, few, many or a size class.

v_gene: TRBV7-3
abundance: -
CDR3aa: ASSLSGGRVIDTQY

v_gene: TRBV4-3
abundance: once
CDR3aa: ASSPSGRGTDTQY

v_gene: TRBV19
abundance: -
CDR3aa: ASSIREGALSQPQH

v_gene: TRBV5-5
abundance: -
CDR3aa: ASSQGPGNTIY

v_gene: TRBV6-5
abundance: -
CDR3aa: ASTRGPTGGYT

v_gene: TRBV30
abundance: few
CDR3aa: AWSVSGFGNTIY

v_gene: TRBV5-1
abundance: -
CDR3aa: ASSPGRGSMNTEAF

v_gene: TRBV5-1
abundance: -
CDR3aa: ASSLAGTSSYEQY

v_gene: TRBV7-9
abundance: -
CDR3aa: ASSLGSGTSIYEQY

v_gene: TRBV7-9
abundance: once
CDR3aa: ASSLFESGNTIY

v_gene: TRBV5-1
abundance: -
CDR3aa: ASSFPGVNTEAF

v_gene: TRBV19
abundance: -
CDR3aa: ASSSQGNYEQY

v_gene: TRBV27
abundance: once
CDR3aa: ASRKTGGDYGYT

v_gene: TRBV7-9
abundance: -
CDR3aa: ASTPTTGQQYGGYT

v_gene: TRBV2
abundance: -
CDR3aa: ASSERSRGLGTGELF

v_gene: TRBV7-3
abundance: -
CDR3aa: ASSLSTRPQETQY

v_gene: TRBV5-1
abundance: -
CDR3aa: ASSSGVLAGASNNEQF

v_gene: TRBV9
abundance: once
CDR3aa: ASSVAGGKETQY

v_gene: TRBV7-2
abundance: -
CDR3aa: ASSFYRSTDTQY

v_gene: TRBV2
abundance: few
CDR3aa: ASAGDRAGNQPQH

v_gene: TRBV10-3
abundance: -
CDR3aa: AISATAYTEAF

v_gene: TRBV19
abundance: -
CDR3aa: ASSITNSRNQPQH

v_gene: TRBV18
abundance: -
CDR3aa: ASSAGPPYGYT

v_gene: TRBV11-2
abundance: few
CDR3aa: ASRQATDQRY

v_gene: TRBV18
abundance: -
CDR3aa: ASSPPGGLSDTQY

v_gene: TRBV7-2
abundance: -
CDR3aa: ASSLGSRLGGDEQY

v_gene: TRBV9
abundance: -
CDR3aa: ASSRGQGISPLH

v_gene: TRBV2
abundance: -
CDR3aa: ASSAPGTVNEQF

v_gene: TRBV7-9
abundance: -
CDR3aa: ASSLEGAYGYT

v_gene: TRBV5-8
abundance: -
CDR3aa: ASSLGGSSTDTQY

v_gene: TRBV30
abundance: -
CDR3aa: AWTTSGGPDTQY